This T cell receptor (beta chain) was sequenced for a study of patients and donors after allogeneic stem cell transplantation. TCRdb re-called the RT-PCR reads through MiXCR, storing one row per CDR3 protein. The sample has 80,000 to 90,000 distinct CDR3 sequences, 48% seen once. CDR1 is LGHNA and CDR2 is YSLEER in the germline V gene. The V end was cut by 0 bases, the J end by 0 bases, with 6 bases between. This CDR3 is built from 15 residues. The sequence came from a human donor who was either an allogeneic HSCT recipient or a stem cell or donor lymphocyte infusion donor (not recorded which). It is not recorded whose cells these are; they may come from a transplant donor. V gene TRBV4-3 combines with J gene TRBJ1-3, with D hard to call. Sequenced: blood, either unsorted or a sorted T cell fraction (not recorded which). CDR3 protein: CASSQDQHSGNTIYF. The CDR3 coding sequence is TGCGCCAGCAGCCAAGATCAGCACTCTGGAAACACCATATATTTT.